These T cell receptor beta chains were read from a single sample in a study of T cells in Graves' hyperthyroidism and ophthalmopathy. Using its own MiXCR run on the multiplex PCR reads, TCRdb lists one record per CDR3 protein. The table has more than 300,000 distinct CDR3 sequences, about 17% seen once. Input material: blood. These TCRs come from a woman younger than 45 with Graves' hyperthyroidism that later progressed to Graves' ophthalmopathy. CDR3s include the opening cysteine and the closing phenylalanine or tryptophan. Each record gives: CDR3 DNA, CDR3 protein, D gene, V gene, J gene, clone size. The D gene is left open where the match is weak. Clone sizes are given selectively: once, few, many, or a class where the clone is expanded.

TGTGCCAGTAGTATAAGATCCGAAACGGAGGATTCACCCCTCCACTTT	CASSIRSETEDSPLHF	-	TRBV19	TRBJ1-6	-
TGTGCCAGCAGTGCCTCCATTCCAGCGGGGCTGAGCCAAGAGACCCAGTACTTC	CASSASIPAGLSQETQYF	TRBD2	TRBV6-1	TRBJ2-5	many
TGTGCCAGCAGCCCGGGGACTAGCGGGAGAACCCTCGAGCAGTACTTC	CASSPGTSGRTLEQYF	TRBD2	TRBV3-1	TRBJ2-7	many
TGTGCCAGTAGTTACGACGTTACCAACACTGAAGCTTTCTTT	CASSYDVTNTEAFF	-	TRBV19	TRBJ1-1	few
TGTGCCAGCAGTGAGCTAGCGGGCGAGCAGTACTTC	CASSELAGEQYF	TRBD2	TRBV6-1	TRBJ2-7	many
TGTGCCAGTAGTATCCACAGGACGAACACTGAAGCTTTCTTT	CASSIHRTNTEAFF	-	TRBV19	TRBJ1-1	many
TGCGCCAGCAGCCCGGTAGGGGGGAATTCACCCCTCCACTTT	CASSPVGGNSPLHF	-	TRBV5-1	TRBJ1-6	many
TGTGCCAGCAGTGGGACAGGGGCCTCGGATACGCAGTATTTT	CASSGTGASDTQYF	TRBD1	TRBV28	TRBJ2-3	few
TGTGCCAGCAGCGGGACTGGCACAGATACGCAGTATTTT	CASSGTGTDTQYF	TRBD2	TRBV19	TRBJ2-3	-
TGTGCCAGCAGCTTAGACGGACACGGGTTCTCATCCACCCTCCACTTT	CASSLDGHGFSSTLHF	-	TRBV7-9	TRBJ1-6	-
TGTGCCACCAGCAGGGTTTCGGATTCACCCCTCCACTTT	CATSRVSDSPLHF	-	TRBV15	TRBJ1-6	many
TGTGCCAGCAGCTTAGCGGGGGGGCCTGACACCGGGGAGCTGTTTTTT	CASSLAGGPDTGELFF	-	TRBV7-2	TRBJ2-2	few
TGTGCCAGCAGCTTGATGACAGAAAACATTCAGTACTTC	CASSLMTENIQYF	-	TRBV7-9	TRBJ2-4	few
TGTGCCAGCAGCCATAAGGGGGACTATGGCTACACCTTC	CASSHKGDYGYTF	-	TRBV7-9	TRBJ1-2	many
TGTGCCACCAGTGATTTGCGGGGTGGGGACAGGGCCGGACAAGAGACCCAGTACTTC	CATSDLRGGDRAGQETQYF	TRBD1	TRBV24-1	TRBJ2-5	many
TGTGCCAGCAGCACAGGGGGCGACGGCTACACCTTC	CASSTGGDGYTF	TRBD1	TRBV6-1	TRBJ1-2	-
TGTGCCAGCAGATCAGAAGGCGCGAGAGGGTCTGAGCAGTACTTC	CASRSEGARGSEQYF	-	TRBV12-3/TRBV12-4	TRBJ2-7	many
TGCGCCAGCAGCTTGGAAGGGACTAGCTCGTACGAGCAGTACTTC	CASSLEGTSSYEQYF	TRBD2	TRBV5-1	TRBJ2-7	many
TGCAGTGCTAGAGACCGTAGGATGACCAAAAACATTCAGTACTTC	CSARDRRMTKNIQYF	-	TRBV20-1	TRBJ2-4	few
TGTGCCAGCGGAGCGCATCAGGGTACTTCACCCCTCCACTTT	CASGAHQGTSPLHF	-	TRBV2	TRBJ1-6	-
TGTGCCAGCTCACCACCCAGTTCCCCAAAAGCTTTCTTT	CASSPPSSPKAFF	-	TRBV18	TRBJ1-1	many
TGTGCCAGCACATCCGTGGGGGGCTGGGACTACGAGCAGTACTTC	CASTSVGGWDYEQYF	-	TRBV11-2	TRBJ2-7	many
TGTGCCACCATCTTTTTCGGGACAGGCCCCTACGAGCAGTACTTC	CATIFFGTGPYEQYF	TRBD1	TRBV24-1	TRBJ2-7	-
TGTGCCAGTAGTTTGTCGGCGGGGGGTCACAATGAGCAGTTCTTC	CASSLSAGGHNEQFF	TRBD2	TRBV19	TRBJ2-1	-
TGTGCCAGCAGTTACCTACCTGGACAGGGCGCCACAGATACGCAGTATTTT	CASSYLPGQGATDTQYF	TRBD1	TRBV6-5	TRBJ2-3	many
TGTGCCAGCAGGGAACAAGGCAATGAGCAGTTCTTC	CASREQGNEQFF	-	TRBV28	TRBJ2-1	many
TGTGCCAGCAGCGGTCTAGCGGAATACCTACAACGGGCGTTGGATGAGCAGTTCTTC	CASSGLAEYLQRALDEQFF	TRBD2	TRBV7-8	TRBJ2-1	-
TGTGCCAGCAGCGGTGGACTAGCGGTGTACCAAGAGACCCAGTACTTC	CASSGGLAVYQETQYF	TRBD2	TRBV11-2	TRBJ2-5	many
TGTGCCAGCAGCGGCGGGGGCTTGGGGAGCAATCAGCCCCAGCATTTT	CASSGGGLGSNQPQHF	-	TRBV7-8	TRBJ1-5	many
TGCAGCGTACGACCGGGACTAGCGGCTGATACGCAGTATTTT	CSVRPGLAADTQYF	TRBD2	TRBV29-1	TRBJ2-3	once
TGCAGTGCTAGGGCCCGGGACTCCAATTCCTACGAGCAGTACTTC	CSARARDSNSYEQYF	-	TRBV20-1	TRBJ2-7	many
TGCGCCAGCAGCCTGACCGGGACAGGGACTTACAATGAGCAGTTCTTC	CASSLTGTGTYNEQFF	TRBD1	TRBV5-1	TRBJ2-1	many
TGCGCCAGCGCCGGGACGACAGGCTACGAGCAGTACTTC	CASAGTTGYEQYF	-	TRBV4-1	TRBJ2-7	many
TGTGCCAGCAGTTACTTTACGGCGTCAGGTACTGAAGCTTTCTTT	CASSYFTASGTEAFF	-	TRBV6-5	TRBJ1-1	many
TGTGCCACCAGCAGAGGAGGAAGACCAGGGAATTCACCCCTCCACTTT	CATSRGGRPGNSPLHF	-	TRBV15	TRBJ1-6	many
TGTGCCAGCAGTTACAGGGGGTCGGACCAGCCCCAGCATTTT	CASSYRGSDQPQHF	-	TRBV6-2/TRBV6-3	TRBJ1-5	many
TGCGCCAGCAGCTTGGTGGGAGGGTCGTTCAATGAGCAGTTCTTC	CASSLVGGSFNEQFF	TRBD2	TRBV5-1	TRBJ2-1	few
TGCGCCAGCAGCTTGAGGTCACAGGGGTGGGAGACCCAGTACTTC	CASSLRSQGWETQYF	TRBD1	TRBV5-1	TRBJ2-5	many
TGTGCCACGTCGGCCTACGAGCAGTACTTC	CATSAYEQYF	-	TRBV7-9	TRBJ2-7	few
TGTGCCAGCAGCTTAGCCAGCGGGGGGGCATCCTACAATGAGCAGTTCTTC	CASSLASGGASYNEQFF	TRBD2	TRBV7-2	TRBJ2-1	many
TGTGCCAGCAGCTTTTCCCCGAGCGGGAGGGCCTACGAGCAGTACTTC	CASSFSPSGRAYEQYF	TRBD2	TRBV7-6	TRBJ2-7	many
TGCGCCAGCAGGGGCGAGGGAACATCACCCCTCCACTTT	CASRGEGTSPLHF	-	TRBV5-1	TRBJ1-6	-
TGTGCCAGCAGTTCTGCAGGACTAGCGGGAGGTAACACAGATACGCAGTATTTT	CASSSAGLAGGNTDTQYF	TRBD2	TRBV6-1	TRBJ2-3	many
TGTGCCAGCAGTCGACAGGGGGCCTGGGTTCGGCCCCAGCATTTT	CASSRQGAWVRPQHF	TRBD1	TRBV6-1	TRBJ1-5	many
TGTGCCAGCAGCTTACTTGGCAGGGCTGATAGCAATCAGCCCCAGCATTTT	CASSLLGRADSNQPQHF	-	TRBV11-2	TRBJ1-5	few
TGCAGTGCTCCTCCCCCCATTTTAGAGACCCAGTACTTC	CSAPPPILETQYF	-	TRBV20-1	TRBJ2-5	many
TGTGCCAGCAGTTCTCGGACAGGGTCTCACTACGAGCAGTACTTC	CASSSRTGSHYEQYF	TRBD1	TRBV6-1	TRBJ2-7	many
TGTGCCAGCAGTGAGGGCCCCGGAGATGAGCAGTTCTTC	CASSEGPGDEQFF	-	TRBV2	TRBJ2-1	many
TGCAGCGCGACAGAGGAGGACACCGGGGAGCTGTTTTTT	CSATEEDTGELFF	-	TRBV29-1	TRBJ2-2	-
TGTGCCAGCAGTGTCCCCAGGACTTTAACCTACGAGCAGTACTTC	CASSVPRTLTYEQYF	-	TRBV2	TRBJ2-7	many
TGTGCCACCGGGACAGGGGGCTCAGCTAACTATGGCTACACCTTC	CATGTGGSANYGYTF	TRBD1	TRBV19	TRBJ1-2	-
TGTGCCAGTAGATGGGGGGGAAGCTTCACCGGGGAGCTGTTTTTT	CASRWGGSFTGELFF	TRBD2	TRBV19	TRBJ2-2	-
TGCGCCAGCAGCCGCGGGACCGATACTTTCCAAGAGACCCAGTACTTC	CASSRGTDTFQETQYF	-	TRBV5-1	TRBJ2-5	many
TGTGCCAGCAGTTACCAAAATGGGGTAAAAAAACTGTTTTTT	CASSYQNGVKKLFF	-	TRBV6-5	TRBJ1-4	few
TGTGCCAGCAGACTCTGGGACGGTTCCTACGAGCAGTACTTC	CASRLWDGSYEQYF	-	TRBV6-2/TRBV6-3	TRBJ2-7	many
TGTGCCAGCAGCTACGCCGGCGGGTCGATGGACGAGCAGTACTTC	CASSYAGGSMDEQYF	-	TRBV6-1	TRBJ2-7	many
TGCAGTGCCAATACAGGGGGAGAACCTACCGGAGCTTTCTTT	CSANTGGEPTGAFF	TRBD1	TRBV20-1	TRBJ1-1	few